The clone carrying this T cell receptor beta chain was detected only a few times. The data derive from a study of early T cells in non-severe SARS-CoV-2 infection. In TCRdb, the 5' RACE reads were re-called with MiXCR into one record per CDR3 protein. The sample yields about 54,000 distinct CDR3 sequences, roughly 8% seen once. Sequenced material: whole blood, taken at baseline. The TCR was taken from an adult who was a healthcare worker with PCR-confirmed SARS-CoV-2 infection or an uninfected control (not recorded which).

In nucleotides, the CDR3 is TGTGCCAGCAGCATCCAGGGCGCGCCCGAGCAGTACTTC. Translation: CASSIQGAPEQYF. This chain joins TRBV7-8 and TRBJ2-7; a possible D gene is TRBD1 (5 bases). The germline CDR1 and CDR2 sequences are SGHVS and FQNEAQ. V lost 5 bases and J 6 bases, leaving 14 bases between the germline ends. The CDR3 runs 13 residues.